This T cell receptor (beta chain) is from a study of T cells after yellow fever vaccination. A word on this clonotype: Its antigen is still unknown.

The CDR3 is 13 amino acids. Trimming cost V 0 bases and J 0 bases, with 2 bases left between them. Germline V gene lookup returns CDR1 SQVTM and CDR2 ANQGSEA. General study results and limits: Weaker, the secondary response peaked sooner, at day 5 versus 15.

TCRdb itself ran the 5' RACE reads through MiXCR, one entry per CDR3 protein. The data contain about 300,000 distinct CDR3 sequences, 6.8% of them singletons. The sample was PBMCs, taken roughly 47 days after the first yellow fever vaccination. The chain is built from TRBV29-1 and TRBJ2-2, with D unresolved. This TCR was recovered from a man in his late teens or twenties who received the YFV17D yellow fever vaccine. CDR3 region: CSVEEANTGELFF. In DNA form, the CDR3 reads TGCAGCGTTGAAGAAGCGAACACCGGGGAGCTGTTTTTT.